These 26 T cell receptor beta chains were sequenced from one sample in a study of prognosis after radiotherapy for stage I lung cancer. Two-round multiplex PCR on genomic DNA was the method by which TCR beta CDR3 was amplified. Primers targeting each individual TRBV and TRBJ gene were applied in first-round PCR. TCRdb analysed the multiplex PCR reads with MiXCR anew, one entry per CDR3 protein. This sample yields 9,500 to 15,000 distinct CDR3 sequences, of which roughly 54% are seen a single time; 20% to 25% belongs to the top ten. The sequencing used PBMCs, collected before or after stereotactic body radiation therapy (not recorded which). The receptor set was obtained from a donor older than 45 with non-small cell lung cancer.

This clonotype was picked up many times. The rearrangement uses TRBV7-9 and TRBJ2-1; TRBD2 aligns across 8 bases. Germline-derived CDR1 and CDR2 are SEHNR and FQNEAQ (reference sequence). There are 14 residues in the CDR3. The junction had 5 bases not matched to a gene; V was cut back by 6 bases and J by 4 bases. As DNA, the CDR3 is TGTGCCAGCAGTCGCGGGGGGCGGTACAATGAGCAGTTCTTC. Translation: CASSRGGRYNEQFF.

This clonotype was counted many times. CDR3 coding DNA: TGTGCCAGCAGTGATGGGGGGAAAGATACGCAGTATTTT. This translates into CASSDGGKDTQYF. This sequence joins TRBV25-1 and TRBJ2-3, with a weak D call TRBD2 (6 bases). Germline loops: CDR1 MGHDK, CDR2 SYGVNS. Trimming shortened V by 3 bases and J by 5 bases, and 9 bases separated the two germline ends. CDR3 size: 13 residues.

This sequence joins TRBV24-1 and TRBJ2-1, with 10 bases lining up with TRBD1. The CDR3 spans 13 residues. The V segment lost 3 bases and the J segment 13 bases; nucleotides outside the gene matches: 5. Germline values: CDR1 KGHDR, CDR2 SFDVKD. CDR3 region: CATSDGGQGKQFF. In nucleotides, the CDR3 is TGTGCCACCAGTGATGGGGGACAGGGGAAACAGTTCTTC.

This clonotype is judged medium-sized (0.01 to 0.1%). The chain recombines TRBV2 with TRBJ2-7; D is unclear. CDR1 is SNHLY and CDR2 is FYNNEI in the germline V gene. The V end lost 6 bases, the J end lost 2 bases, and 8 bases lay between the germline ends. This CDR3 has 12 residues. The CDR3 sequence: CASRGPTYEQYF. The DNA for the CDR3 is TGTGCCAGCAGAGGTCCTACCTACGAGCAGTACTTC.

A remark on this clonotype: A single base is all that separates this from a far larger clone, so a read error is likely. The CDR3 bases are TGTGCCAGCAGTTTGGGGGGGCGTTTCGTAAACACCATATATTTT. It codes for CASSLGGRFVNTIYF. This rearrangement joins TRBV6-4 to TRBJ1-3; D possibly corresponds to TRBD1 (6 bases). The CDR3 has 15 residues. The germline gives CDR1 MRHNA, CDR2 SNTAGT. Trimming took off 5 bases at V and 6 bases at J, with 17 bases between the two ends.

In this sample, this clonotype is medium-sized. The V gene is TRBV28, the J gene TRBJ2-1, with TRBD2 identical over 14 bases. The CDR3 loop spans 15 amino acids. CDR1 and CDR2 from the germline V gene are MDHEN and SYDVKM. V gave up 8 bases and J gave up 8 bases; unmatched junction bases: 8. CDR3 sequence (DNA): TGTGCCAGCTCGATTGGGACTAGCGGGAGCGATGAGCAGTTCTTC. Translated: CASSIGTSGSDEQFF.

The rearrangement uses TRBV12-3 or TRBV12-4 and TRBJ2-3, with D perhaps TRBD2 (6 bases). V was clipped by 3 bases and J by 1 base, with 8 bases between them. The CDR3 loop spans 14 amino acids. In DNA, the CDR3 is TGTGCCAGCAGTTTTTCGGGGGGCACAGATACGCAGTATTTT. Amino acid sequence: CASSFSGGTDTQYF.

This chain uses TRBV11-2 with TRBJ1-2; possible D gene TRBD1, 5 bases. V lost 1 base and J lost 4, with 13 bases in between. This CDR3 is built from 15 residues. The germline V gene encodes CDR1 SGHAT and CDR2 FQNNGV. The CDR3 sequence: CASSLGPGTGYGYTF. The CDR3 nucleotides read TGTGCCAGCAGCTTAGGGCCAGGGACGGGCTATGGCTACACCTTC.

This clonotype is medium-sized (0.01 to 0.1%) by share. The V and J genes are TRBV27 and TRBJ1-2; 7 bases are shared with TRBD1. This CDR3 region has 15 residues. Germline trimming cut 4 bases from V and 7 bases from J; bases unmatched to any gene: 12. Germline loops: CDR1 MNHEY, CDR2 SMNVEV (reference sequence). CDR3: CASSSRQGPLTGYTF. The CDR3 DNA sequence: TGTGCCAGCAGTTCGCGACAGGGACCCCTAACTGGCTACACCTTC.

With respect to this clonotype: This may be a read error, as it is one base from a much larger clone. The genes are TRBV12-3 or TRBV12-4 and TRBJ2-5, with 9 bases matching TRBD1. This CDR3 comprises 15 residues. The ends lost 7 bases at V and 5 bases at J; junction bases unmatched: 11. This CDR3 reads CASIPTGGRTETQYF. The CDR3 coding sequence is TGTGCCAGCATCCCTACAGGGGGCCGCACCGAGACCCAGTACTTC.

By frequency in the sample, this clonotype is medium-sized. V usage is TRBV2 and J usage is TRBJ1-6; D is uncertain. Trimming left V 1 base short and J 0 bases short, with 4 bases between. CDR1 and CDR2 from the germline V gene are SNHLY and FYNNEI. The CDR3 contains 15 residues. The CDR3 nucleotides read TGTGCCAGCAGTGAAGTTAGCTCCTATAATTCACCCCTCCACTTT. Protein product: CASSEVSSYNSPLHF.

Only a few counts were recorded for this clonotype. The chain combines TRBV12-3 or TRBV12-4 with TRBJ1-5, with 12 bases identical to TRBD1. The trim removed 5 bases at V and 7 bases at J, leaving 3 bases unmatched. The CDR3 consists of 14 residues. CDR3: CASSRDRGRQPQHF. The DNA of the CDR3 is TGTGCCAGCAGTCGGGACAGGGGGCGGCAGCCCCAGCATTTT.

This clonotype rates as medium-sized. The chain uses TRBV11-3 and TRBJ2-1, with unresolved D. This CDR3 has 16 residues. V was cut by 1 base and J by 7 bases, with 17 bases left in between. Germline values: CDR1 SGHNT, CDR2 YENEEA. As DNA, the CDR3 is TGTGCCAGCAGCTTAGCATCTACCACTATGGGGAATGAGCAGTTCTTC. Translated, it gives CASSLASTTMGNEQFF.

The CDR3 is CASSLFGQATDTQYF. DNA of the CDR3: TGTGCCAGCAGCTTATTTGGCCAGGCCACAGATACGCAGTATTTT. This sequence joins TRBV7-2 and TRBJ2-3; D remains ambiguous. CDR1 is SGHTA, CDR2 FQGNSA, per germline. This CDR3 has 15 amino acids. V was cut by 2 bases and J by 2 bases, with 11 bases left in between.

In its sample, this clonotype was seen many times. The chain combines TRBV5-5 with TRBJ2-7; 8 bases are a match to TRBD2. J was trimmed by 3 bases and V by 2 bases; bases with no gene match: 4. CDR1 is SGHKS, CDR2 YYEKEE, per germline (reference sequence). This CDR3 region has 14 residues. CDR3 protein: CASSLTSGNYEQYF. The CDR3 region has the DNA TGTGCCAGCAGCTTAACTAGCGGAAACTACGAGCAGTACTTC. The whole variable domain, filled in from reference TRBV5-5 and TRBJ2-7, reads DAGVTQSPTHLIKTRGQQVTLRCSPISGHKSVSWYQQVLGQGPQFIFQYYEKEERGRGNFPDRFSARQFPNYSSELNVNALLLGDSALYLCASSLTSGNYEQYFGPGTRLTVT.

This clonotype was seen at least ten times. The chain is built from TRBV7-9 and TRBJ2-3; possible D gene TRBD1, 5 bases. Germline V CDR1 and CDR2: SEHNR, FQNEAQ (reference sequence). This CDR3 is built from 16 residues. V was cut by 5 bases and J by 2 bases, with 17 bases left in between. The DNA of the CDR3 is TGTGCCAGCAGCATGGCCGATGGGGCCCACACAGATACGCAGTATTTT. Encoded protein: CASSMADGAHTDTQYF.

The chain employs TRBV10-3 and TRBJ2-7; 8 nucleotides line up with TRBD2. The V and J ends lost 10 bases and 0 bases, in that order; junction bases with no gene match: 8. The CDR3 covers 14 residues. Germline V gene lookup returns CDR1 ENHRY and CDR2 SYGVKD. CDR3 nucleotides: TGTGCCACTACTAGCGGAGAACCCTCCTACGAGCAGTACTTC. Protein: CATTSGEPSYEQYF.

V usage is TRBV27 and J usage is TRBJ2-3; D not certain. The ends were cut back, 3 bases at V and 5 bases at J, with 18 bases in the middle. From germline, CDR1 is MNHEY and CDR2 SMNVEV (reference sequence). This CDR3 region has 16 residues. The CDR3 DNA reads as TGTGCCAGCAGTTTGTCCGACGGAATAAAGAGAGATACGCAGTATTTT. Translation gives CASSLSDGIKRDTQYF.

The chain has TRBV20-1 and TRBJ1-2; TRBD1 is a possible D gene (6 bases). CDR1 and CDR2 (germline): DFQATT, SNEGSKA (reference sequence). Trimming shortened V by 7 bases and J by 4 bases, and 10 bases separated the two germline ends. The CDR3 extends over 11 amino acids. The CDR3 reads CSDRVSYGYTF. The CDR3 nucleotides are TGCAGTGACAGGGTCTCCTATGGCTACACCTTC.

This clonotype was detected ten times or more. DNA of the CDR3: TGCAGCGTCGGACAGAAAAAAGAGACCCAGTACTTC. Translation gives CSVGQKKETQYF. V gene TRBV29-1 combines with J gene TRBJ2-5; TRBD1 might be the D (6 bases). The germline V and J ends were trimmed by 6 bases and 3 bases, with 11 bases remaining between them. The V gene's germline CDR1 is SQVTM and CDR2 ANQGSEA. The CDR3 contains 12 residues.

This clonotype is medium-sized (0.01 to 0.1%) within its sample. The rearrangement links TRBV28 to TRBJ1-2, with TRBD1 as a possible D gene (5 bases). Germline CDR1 reads MDHEN; CDR2 reads SYDVKM. The ends were cut back, 5 bases at V and 8 bases at J, with 9 bases in the middle. The CDR3 runs 11 residues. The CDR3: CASSPRGGYTF. The CDR3 DNA is TGTGCCAGCAGTCCTAGGGGCGGCTACACCTTC.

By its share, this clonotype is medium-sized. The chain employs TRBV28 and TRBJ1-2, with 8 bases identical to TRBD1. The CDR3 consists of 15 residues. Trimming removed 5 bases from V and 7 bases from J; junction bases left unmatched: 12. From germline, CDR1 is MDHEN and CDR2 SYDVKM. In DNA form, the CDR3 reads TGTGCCAGCAGTAACGGGGACAGGCACATGGGTGGCTACACCTTC. Its translation: CASSNGDRHMGGYTF.

In its sample, this clonotype is medium-sized. This CDR3 is CASSENSNQPQHF. CDR3 coding DNA: TGTGCCAGCAGTGAAAATAGCAATCAGCCCCAGCATTTT. The chain is built from TRBV2 and TRBJ1-5; D gene unclear. The CDR3 has 13 residues. CDR1 and CDR2 from the germline V gene are SNHLY and FYNNEI. The V gene lost 2 bases and the J gene lost 0 bases, with 2 bases spanning the gap.

There are many counts of this clonotype. This chain links TRBV2 with TRBJ2-1; D is perhaps TRBD1 or TRBD2 (5 bases each). The V end was cut by 5 bases, the J end by 9 bases, with 20 bases between. The germline V gene encodes CDR1 SNHLY and CDR2 FYNNEI. CDR3 size: 15 residues. The CDR3 here is CASSQTGPPSIEQFF. Here the CDR3 DNA reads TGTGCCAGCAGTCAGACGGGACCCCCCAGCATTGAGCAGTTCTTC.

The chain recombines TRBV20-1 with TRBJ2-2, with 14 bases lining up with TRBD2. The CDR3 has 17 residues. Germline values: CDR1 DFQATT, CDR2 SNEGSKA (reference sequence). The junction had 10 bases not matched to a gene; V was cut back by 6 bases and J by 4 bases. CDR3 in amino acids: CSANRLAGGNPTGELFF. As DNA, the CDR3 is TGCAGTGCAAACAGACTAGCGGGAGGGAATCCCACCGGGGAGCTGTTTTTT.

The chain links TRBV2 to TRBJ1-6, with D tentatively TRBD1 (6 bases). The V and J ends lost 4 bases and 4 bases respectively, with 14 bases between them. The CDR3 length is 16 residues. Per the germline V gene, CDR1 is SNHLY and CDR2 is FYNNEI. The CDR3 DNA sequence: TGTGCCAGCAGTGTTTTTGGGGGCGTTTATAATTCACCCCTCCACTTT. Residues: CASSVFGGVYNSPLHF. The full variable domain, completed using reference TRBV2 and TRBJ1-6, is EPEVTQTPSHQVTQMGQEVILRCVPISNHLYFYWYRQILGQKVEFLVSFYNNEISEKSEIFDDQFSVERPDGSNFTLKIRSTKLEDSAMYFCASSVFGGVYNSPLHFGNGTRLTVT.